This passage covers 18 T cell receptor beta chains from one sample sequenced in a study of blood T cells in healthy people across ages. It was with a sample-barcoded 5' primer and a J-beta primer mix that a second PCR of about 7 to 12 cycles was run. TCRdb re-derived calls from the 5' RACE reads in MiXCR, one entry per CDR3 protein. The table has about 2 million distinct CDR3 sequences, 49% seen once. The material sequenced was blood. The receptors derive from a woman in her thirties or forties in good health.

The chain couples TRBV7-2 to TRBJ1-2; TRBD1 might be the D (6 bases). The CDR3 covers 15 residues. Germline lookup yields CDR1 SGHTA and CDR2 FQGNSA. Trimming took off 2 bases at V and 2 bases at J, with 12 bases between the two ends. The CDR3 region has the DNA TGTGCCAGCAGCTTAAGGACAGAGGGAAACTATGGCTACACCTTC. Its protein is CASSLRTEGNYGYTF.

The chain is built from TRBV5-1 and TRBJ2-7; a possible D gene is TRBD1 (6 bases). Germline V gene data show CDR1 as SGHRS and CDR2 as YFSETQ. The germline V and J ends were trimmed by 4 bases and 0 bases, with 11 bases remaining between them. The CDR3 extends over 14 amino acids. CDR3 residues: CASSPTDSSYEQYF. CDR3 DNA: TGCGCCAGCAGCCCTACGGACAGCTCCTACGAGCAGTACTTC.

This clonotype was found a few times. The gene calls are TRBV20-1 and TRBJ2-7, with 8 bases identical to TRBD2. This CDR3 has 17 amino acids. In germline, CDR1 is DFQATT, CDR2 SNEGSKA (reference sequence). Trimming took 0 bases from V and 2 from J; bases not matched to a gene: 12. For the CDR3, the DNA is TGCAGTGCTAGAGATCACGGGAGGCGGGGGGATACCTACGAGCAGTACTTC. Its translation: CSARDHGRRGDTYEQYF.

This clonotype was detected only once. V usage is TRBV20-1 and J usage is TRBJ1-6; D is perhaps TRBD1 (6 bases). The germline V gene encodes CDR1 DFQATT and CDR2 SNEGSKA (reference sequence). The CDR3 is made up of 14 amino acids. V gave up 6 bases and J gave up 7 bases, with 16 bases separating them. The CDR3 sequence: CSASQGRPNSPLHF. CDR3 nucleotides: TGCAGTGCAAGCCAGGGGAGACCAAATTCACCCCTCCACTTT.

The chain combines TRBV29-1 with TRBJ2-3; 11 bases align to TRBD1. The CDR3 totals 15 residues. Trimming took 2 bases from V and 0 from J; bases not matched to a gene: 1. Germline CDR1 and CDR2: SQVTM and ANQGSEA. The CDR3 nucleotides read TGCAGCGTTGAAAGGGACAGGGGGAGCACAGATACGCAGTATTTT. It yields the protein CSVERDRGSTDTQYF.

This chain links TRBV11-2 with TRBJ2-4; D is undetermined. The assigned J gene may be wrong: the sequence end matches TRBJ2-7 better. This CDR3 spans 12 amino acids. Per germline, CDR1 SGHAT and CDR2 FQNNGV. The CDR3 is CASVGGSYEQYF. The CDR3 DNA follows: TGTGCCAGCGTCGGCGGTAGCTACGAGCAGTACTTC.

This clonotype was counted only a few times. CDR3 DNA sequence: TGTGCCAGCCACGTCCCCAGGGAGATCTACGAGCAGTACTTC. It translates to CASHVPREIYEQYF. This chain connects TRBV25-1 to TRBJ2-7; possibly TRBD1 or TRBD2 for D (5 bases each). CDR1 and CDR2 from the germline V gene are MGHDK and SYGVNS. The CDR3 loop spans 14 amino acids. Trimming shortened V by 8 bases and J by 3 bases, and 17 bases separated the two germline ends.

V gene TRBV29-1 combines with J gene TRBJ1-2, with no clear D. Germline lookup yields CDR1 SQVTM and CDR2 ANQGSEA. The CDR3 runs to 10 residues. V lost 3 bases and J 6 bases, leaving 5 bases between the germline ends. The CDR3 DNA is TGCAGCGTTGACAGCGATGGCTACACCTTC. It yields the protein CSVDSDGYTF.

Written as DNA, the CDR3 is TGTGCCAGCAGCCAAGATATCGGACAGGTTCAGTACTTC. It codes for CASSQDIGQVQYF. This chain links TRBV4-2 with TRBJ2-7, with 7 nucleotides matching TRBD1. CDR1 is LGHNA and CDR2 is YNFKEQ in the germline V gene. V was pared by 0 bases and J by 10 bases, with 6 bases of the junction left unmatched. The CDR3 is 13 amino acids.

The chain has TRBV7-2 and TRBJ1-2; D is unclear. Per germline, CDR1 SGHTA and CDR2 FQGNSA. Trimming pared 7 bases from V and 0 bases from J, leaving 18 bases between. The CDR3 length is 16 residues. CDR3 DNA sequence: TGTGCCAGCACCGCGACGGGTCCGGGCCCTAACTATGGCTACACCTTC. Its translation: CASTATGPGPNYGYTF.

The V gene is TRBV7-9, the J gene TRBJ1-5; D is possibly TRBD1 (5 bases). Germline V lookup: CDR1 SEHNR, CDR2 FQNEAQ (reference sequence). This CDR3 comprises 17 residues. The ends were cut back, 4 bases at V and 0 bases at J, with 16 bases in the middle. CDR3: CASSSYQGRASNQPQHF. The CDR3 nucleotides read TGTGCCAGCAGCTCCTACCAGGGCAGGGCTAGCAATCAGCCCCAGCATTTT.

V gene TRBV10-3 combines with J gene TRBJ2-1; perhaps TRBD1 as D (5 bases). Germline loops: CDR1 ENHRY, CDR2 SYGVKD. V was pared by 3 bases and J by 5 bases, with 14 bases between. The CDR3 consists of 15 residues. CDR3 sequence reads: CAISERQQSHNEQFF. CDR3 bases: TGTGCCATCAGTGAACGACAGCAAAGTCACAATGAGCAGTTCTTC.

V and J are TRBV7-9 and TRBJ2-5, with TRBD2 as a possible D gene (5 bases). The germline CDR1 and CDR2 sequences are SEHNR and FQNEAQ (reference sequence). V lost 2 bases, J lost 11 bases, and 15 bases lay in between. This CDR3 is built from 13 residues. The CDR3 spells CASSLRGHNEQYF. CDR3 DNA sequence: TGTGCCAGCAGCTTACGAGGGCACAATGAGCAGTACTTC.

This clonotype was picked up a small number of times. The genes are TRBV6-6 and TRBJ2-7, with 8 positions matching TRBD1. The CDR3 extends over 16 amino acids. Trimming took 0 bases from V and 3 from J; bases not matched to a gene: 7. Germline V CDR1 and CDR2: MNHNY, SVGAGI (reference sequence). The CDR3 reads CASSYSRSTGGYEQYF. CDR3 nucleotides: TGTGCCAGCAGTTACTCCAGATCAACAGGGGGCTACGAGCAGTACTTC.

The chain uses TRBV7-2 and TRBJ1-2, with D unresolved. Germline CDR1 is SGHTA and CDR2 is FQGNSA. CDR3 length: 13 amino acids. The V and J ends lost 4 bases and 5 bases respectively, with 11 bases between them. DNA of the CDR3: TGTGCCAGCAGCTCCAGGAATTTGTATGGCTACACCTTC. Translated: CASSSRNLYGYTF.

The chain joins TRBV20-1 to TRBJ2-7; no reliable D call. The germline V and J ends were trimmed by 3 bases and 4 bases, with 16 bases remaining between them. The CDR3 length is 14 residues. CDR1 is DFQATT, CDR2 SNEGSKA, per germline (reference sequence). The CDR3 reads CSARVPKGLYEQYF. CDR3 bases: TGCAGTGCTAGGGTGCCAAAGGGCCTATACGAGCAGTACTTC.

The table lists this clonotype with a few counts. The chain recombines TRBV24-1 with TRBJ2-5; 9 nucleotides align to TRBD2. The J segment lost 1 base and the V segment lost 4 bases, leaving 9 bases of the junction unmatched. This CDR3 has 17 residues. The germline V gene encodes CDR1 KGHDR and CDR2 SFDVKD. The CDR3 is CATSDGRGGPRQETQYF. The CDR3 nucleotides read TGTGCCACCAGTGACGGGCGGGGGGGCCCACGCCAAGAGACCCAGTACTTC.

The J gene is TRBJ2-1, the V gene TRBV11-2, with TRBD1 identical over 11 bases. Near its end, the DNA agrees better with TRBJ2-7, so the J call may be wrong. The CDR3 totals 15 residues. Germline V gives CDR1 SGHAT, CDR2 FQNNGV. CDR3 protein: CASSLHGTGGYEQYF. The CDR3, as DNA: TGTGCCAGCAGCTTGCACGGGACAGGGGGCTACGAGCAGTACTTC.